Listed below are T cell receptor beta chains from one sample, sequenced in a study of cytomegalovirus exposure and HLA in healthy donors. Sequencing used immunoSEQ multiplex PCR; TCRdb keeps in-frame clones, though not all of them. The data contain some 130,000 clones, over 60% of them singletons. Source material: PBMCs. Every receptor here comes from a human donor in good health. Both conserved end residues are part of each CDR3. Each record gives: CDR3 protein, CDR3 DNA, J gene, clone size, D gene, V gene. D genes are given only for firm matches. Clone size, where shown, is once, few, many, or a class for clones that have expanded.

CASSPPGDRGMNTEAFF | TGTGCCAGCAGTCCCCCCGGGGACAGGGGGATGAACACTGAAGCTTTCTTT | TRBJ1-1 | - | TRBD1 | TRBV25-1
CASSFRRDDSPLHF | TGCGCCAGCAGCTTTAGGAGGGATGATTCACCCCTCCACTTT | TRBJ1-6 | few | - | TRBV5-1
CSVGGGLGGPQHF | TGCAGCGTTGGAGGGGGCTTGGGTGGGCCCCAGCATTTT | TRBJ1-5 | - | TRBD1 | TRBV29-1
CASTLSGGGASYNEQFF | TGTGCCAGCACCCTAAGCGGGGGGGGAGCGTCCTACAATGAGCAGTTCTTC | TRBJ2-1 | - | TRBD2 | TRBV5-4
CASSTDPSNQPQHF | TGTGCCAGCAGCACAGACCCCAGCAATCAGCCCCAGCATTTT | TRBJ1-5 | few | - | TRBV6-1
CASCLGGGAIPGELFF | TGCGCCAGCTGTCTCGGCGGGGGGGCTATCCCCGGGGAGCTGTTTTTT | TRBJ2-2 | - | TRBD2 | TRBV5-1
CASSSLRQGGFAFF | TGTGCCAGCAGCTCTCTACGACAGGGCGGCTTCGCTTTCTTT | TRBJ1-1 | few | TRBD1 | TRBV25-1
CASGGAGMTQYF | TGTGCCAGTGGCGGAGCGGGGATGACGCAGTATTTT | TRBJ2-3 | - | TRBD2 | TRBV19
CASSEVAFGVVNTEAFF | TGCGCCAGCAGTGAAGTAGCGTTTGGTGTGGTGAACACTGAAGCTTTCTTT | TRBJ1-1 | - | - | TRBV10-2
CASSMRGGSYEQYF | TGTGCCAGTAGTATGCGTGGGGGGTCCTACGAGCAGTACTTC | TRBJ2-7 | once | - | TRBV19
CSAKGATEAFF | TGCAGTGCTAAAGGGGCCACTGAAGCTTTCTTT | TRBJ1-1 | - | - | TRBV20-1
CASSESTGGTYEQYF | TGCGCCAGCAGTGAGTCTACGGGGGGCACCTACGAGCAGTACTTC | TRBJ2-7 | once | - | TRBV10-2
CASSLGVRMSGYTF | TGTGCCAGCAGCTTAGGCGTCAGGATGTCTGGCTACACCTTC | TRBJ1-2 | - | - | TRBV11-3
CASSLGQAEAFF | TGTGCCAGCAGCTTGGGACAGGCTGAAGCTTTCTTT | TRBJ1-1 | - | - | TRBV5-4
CASDLAGAAGYTF | TGTGCTAGCGATCTAGCGGGGGCTGCCGGCTACACCTTC | TRBJ1-2 | - | - | TRBV6-6
CASSRVVTEAFF | TGTGCCAGCAGCCGGGTAGTCACTGAAGCTTTCTTT | TRBJ1-1 | - | - | TRBV5-6
CASSIVLAGGPFQETQYF | TGTGCCAGTAGTATAGTGCTAGCGGGGGGGCCTTTTCAAGAGACCCAGTACTTC | TRBJ2-5 | - | TRBD2 | TRBV19
CASRGQLNTEAFF | TGTGCCAGCAGGGGACAGCTGAACACTGAAGCTTTCTTT | TRBJ1-1 | - | TRBD1 | TRBV6-1
CASSVGAGNEQFF | TGTGCCAGCAGCGTAGGGGCAGGCAATGAGCAGTTCTTC | TRBJ2-1 | - | - | TRBV9
CASWGGQYDSYEQYF | TGTGCCAGCTGGGGGGGGCAGTATGATTCCTACGAGCAGTACTTC | TRBJ2-7 | - | - | TRBV28
CASRQGVEVTEAFF | TGTGCCAGTAGGCAGGGTGTGGAAGTCACTGAAGCTTTCTTT | TRBJ1-1 | - | - | TRBV19
CASSLYFPLSGRFGNTIYF | TGTGCCAGCAGTTTATATTTCCCGTTATCAGGTCGCTTCGGAAACACCATATATTTT | TRBJ1-3 | - | - | TRBV27